This T cell receptor beta chain appears in the sequencing data of a study of naive and memory T cell subsets. Study-wide results and caveats: TCR transcript changes with activation or differentiation may affect this RNA method.

Ligated cDNA underwent four rounds of PCR with nested alpha and beta constant region primers and SP2. Blood and skin TCR RNA was reverse transcribed with alpha and beta constant primers. TCRdb re-called the 5' RACE reads through MiXCR, storing one row per CDR3 protein. The sample yields about 32,000 distinct CDR3 sequences, 16% seen once. Germline V gene data show CDR1 as SGHRS and CDR2 as YFSETQ. The ends were cut back, 0 bases at V and 2 bases at J, with 11 bases in the middle. The CDR3 totals 15 residues. An oligonucleotide containing a UMI was ligated to the 3' end of TCR cDNA. RNA was extracted from 2.5 to 3 ml of whole blood of healthy adults. Reverse transcription used DNase-treated unsorted total RNA, aiming for about 1 to 1000 ng. This clonotype has a handful of counts. Its cognate antigen is unknown.

V and J are TRBV5-1 and TRBJ2-5; TRBD1 or TRBD2 may be the D gene (5 bases each). This receptor was identified in a female donor in good health. The CDR3 DNA reads TGCGCCAGCAGCTTGGAGGCAGGGAGTCAAGAGACCCAGTACTTC. Its protein product is CASSLEAGSQETQYF.